Reported below is one T cell receptor beta chain. The data derive from a study of blood T cell repertoires in COVID-19. Study-level background: Collection of acute and convalescent COVID-19 samples took place in the United States, Italy and Spain. PBMCs, B-cell-depleted T cells, or T cells were the source of the cDNA or gDNA that made up the material.

Measured with immunoSEQ multiplex PCR; TCRdb has only the in-frame clones, and not every one. This table holds roughly 42,000 clones, 89% found once. J gave up 6 bases and V 5 bases, and 4 bases lay outside the gene matches. CDR3 length: 14 amino acids. Per the germline V gene, CDR1 is MNHEY and CDR2 is SMNVEV (reference sequence). The chain has TRBV27 and TRBJ1-5; 10 bases fit TRBD1. The receptor's source is a human donor in a cohort sampled during active COVID-19. The sequencing sample was made of peripheral blood. CDR3 in amino acids: CASSPRDRGQPQHF. Here the CDR3 DNA reads TGTGCCAGCAGTCCCCGGGACAGGGGTCAGCCCCAGCATTTT.